A selection of T cell receptor beta chains follows, all from one sample in a study of shared clonotypes between healthy human individuals. Assay used: immunoSEQ multiplex PCR; TCRdb lists only in-frame clones, some missing. The data hold 630,000 or so clones, with more than 95% observed a single time. The material sequenced was naive CD8+ T cells sorted from blood. These receptors were obtained from a man in his thirties or forties in good health. CDR3s include the opening cysteine and the closing phenylalanine or tryptophan. The D gene is left open where the match is weak. Expanded clones get a size class; other rows say once, few or many, or leave the size out.

D: .; size: once; J: TRBJ1-1; V: TRBV19; DNA: TGTGCCACCACGCCCCCTTGGGGGGCGGGAAGTCGGGGGAACACTGAAGCTTTCTTT; CDR3: CATTPPWGAGSRGNTEAFF
D: .; size: .; J: TRBJ1-1; V: TRBV29-1; DNA: TGCAGCGTTGGCAGGACAAGAGGAACTGAAGCTTTCTTT; CDR3: CSVGRTRGTEAFF
D: .; size: .; J: TRBJ2-1; V: TRBV2; DNA: TGTGCCAGCACGGTCCGCTCCTACAATGAGCAGTTCTTC; CDR3: CASTVRSYNEQFF
D: .; size: once; J: TRBJ2-7; V: TRBV5-5; DNA: TGTGCCAGCAGCTTTGCAACCCCGGGGCGCGAGCAGTACTTC; CDR3: CASSFATPGREQYF
D: TRBD1; size: .; J: TRBJ2-7; V: TRBV27; DNA: TGTGCCAGCAGTTCGGACAGGGCCATCCCCCTCGAGCAGTACTTC; CDR3: CASSSDRAIPLEQYF
D: TRBD1; size: .; J: TRBJ1-4; V: TRBV9; DNA: TGTGCCAGCAGCGAGAGGACAGGGAGGGTTGAAAAACTGTTTTTT; CDR3: CASSERTGRVEKLFF
D: .; size: .; J: TRBJ2-2; V: TRBV29-1; DNA: TGCAGCGTTGAAAGGGCGACCACCGGGGAGCTGTTTTTT; CDR3: CSVERATTGELFF
D: .; size: .; J: TRBJ1-2; V: TRBV9; DNA: TGTGCCAGCGGTCGGACAGAAACCTATGGCTACACCTTC; CDR3: CASGRTETYGYTF
D: TRBD1; size: .; J: TRBJ1-1; V: TRBV9; DNA: TGTGCCAGCAGCGCCGGGACAGGAGATTACATGAACACTGAAGCTTTCTTT; CDR3: CASSAGTGDYMNTEAFF
D: .; size: .; J: TRBJ2-7; V: TRBV27; DNA: TGTGCCTCCAAAGGTCTTTCCTACGAGCAGTACTTC; CDR3: CASKGLSYEQYF
D: .; size: .; J: TRBJ1-1; V: TRBV19; DNA: TGTGCCAGTAGTATCCACGTTGGGGCCACTGAAGCTTTCTTT; CDR3: CASSIHVGATEAFF
D: TRBD2; size: .; J: TRBJ2-7; V: TRBV15; DNA: TGTGCCACCAGCAATAGCGGGAGTTTCCACGAGCAGTACTTC; CDR3: CATSNSGSFHEQYF
D: .; size: .; J: TRBJ2-7; V: TRBV20-1; DNA: TGCAGTGCTCCCGTAGACTACGAGCAGTACTTC; CDR3: CSAPVDYEQYF
D: TRBD1; size: .; J: TRBJ1-1; V: TRBV19; DNA: TGTGCCAGTAAGACAGGGCTCATGAACACTGAAGCTTTCTTT; CDR3: CASKTGLMNTEAFF
D: .; size: .; J: TRBJ2-7; V: TRBV6-1; DNA: TGTGCCAGCAGTGAACCTTCCTACGAGCAGTACTTC; CDR3: CASSEPSYEQYF
D: .; size: .; J: TRBJ2-7; V: TRBV29-1; DNA: TGCAGCGTTGCAGAGGGCCTCTCCTACGAGCAGTACTTC; CDR3: CSVAEGLSYEQYF
D: .; size: .; J: TRBJ2-6; V: TRBV4-3; DNA: TGCGCCAGCAGCCAAGATCAAGCGGTCGGGGCCAACGTCCTGACTTTC; CDR3: CASSQDQAVGANVLTF
D: TRBD1; size: .; J: TRBJ1-2; V: TRBV11-2; DNA: TGTGCCAGCAGCTCAGGACAGGGAATCTATGGCTACACCTTC; CDR3: CASSSGQGIYGYTF
D: .; size: .; J: TRBJ2-1; V: TRBV11-2; DNA: TGTGCCAGCAGCTCCTACCGGGGTAGGAACAATGAGCAGTTCTTC; CDR3: CASSSYRGRNNEQFF
D: .; size: .; J: TRBJ2-5; V: TRBV5-1; DNA: TGCGCCAGCAGCAATGGAGAGACCCAGTACTTC; CDR3: CASSNGETQYF
D: .; size: .; J: TRBJ1-1; V: TRBV9; DNA: TGTGCCAGCAGCGGGACGGACATGAACACTGAAGCTTTCTTT; CDR3: CASSGTDMNTEAFF
D: .; size: .; J: TRBJ2-1; V: TRBV15; DNA: TGTGCCACCAGCAGTAGTCACTTCAGCTCCTACAATGAGCAGTTCTTC; CDR3: CATSSSHFSSYNEQFF
D: TRBD2; size: .; J: TRBJ2-7; V: TRBV7-2; DNA: TGTGCCAGCAGCTGGGGACTAGCGGGAGGGTACGAGCAGTACTTC; CDR3: CASSWGLAGGYEQYF
D: TRBD2; size: .; J: TRBJ2-1; V: TRBV27; DNA: TGTGCCAGCAGTTCTGGACTAGCGGGAGACGAGCAGTTCTTC; CDR3: CASSSGLAGDEQFF
D: .; size: once; J: TRBJ1-1; V: TRBV27; DNA: TGTGCCACCATCAGGGGACCTGAAGCTTTCTTT; CDR3: CATIRGPEAFF
D: TRBD2; size: .; J: TRBJ2-7; V: TRBV27; DNA: TGTGCCAGCAGTGAACCGGGACTAGGCCTCGGCGAGCAGTACTTC; CDR3: CASSEPGLGLGEQYF
D: TRBD2; size: .; J: TRBJ2-3; V: TRBV5-4; DNA: TGTGCCAGCAGCTTGGTTTTAGCGGGAGGAGGAACAGATACGCAGTATTTT; CDR3: CASSLVLAGGGTDTQYF
D: TRBD2; size: .; J: TRBJ2-1; V: TRBV6-6; DNA: TGTGCCAGCAATCAAATGACTAGCGGGAACCACAATGAGCAGTTCTTC; CDR3: CASNQMTSGNHNEQFF
D: .; size: .; J: TRBJ2-6; V: TRBV4-3; DNA: TGCGCCAGCAGCCAAGAGACGGCTGGGGCCAACGTCCTGACTTTC; CDR3: CASSQETAGANVLTF
D: TRBD2; size: .; J: TRBJ2-1; V: TRBV7-8; DNA: TGTGCCAGCAGGGACCTAGCGGGGGACTCCTACAATGAGCAGTTCTTC; CDR3: CASRDLAGDSYNEQFF
D: TRBD2; size: .; J: TRBJ2-1; V: TRBV7-6; DNA: TGTGCCAGCAGCTTGGGACTAGCACCCCACAATGAGCAGTTCTTC; CDR3: CASSLGLAPHNEQFF
D: .; size: once; J: TRBJ2-5; V: TRBV9; DNA: TGTGCCAGCAGTGACAGCTTCCAAGAGACCCAGTACTTC; CDR3: CASSDSFQETQYF
D: .; size: .; J: TRBJ2-1; V: TRBV7-9; DNA: TGTGCCAGCAGCTCTCAGGGTCGCGAGGAGCAGTTCTTC; CDR3: CASSSQGREEQFF
D: .; size: .; J: TRBJ2-1; V: TRBV5-1; DNA: TGCGCCAGCAGCTCGGGTGGGACCGCCTACAATGAGCAGTTCTTC; CDR3: CASSSGGTAYNEQFF
D: .; size: .; J: TRBJ2-3; V: TRBV7-9; DNA: TGTGCCAGCAGCACATGGGCGGCCACAGATACGCAGTATTTT; CDR3: CASSTWAATDTQYF
D: .; size: once; J: TRBJ2-2; V: TRBV9; DNA: TGTGCCAGCAGCGGCCCGAACACCGGGGAGCTGTTTTTT; CDR3: CASSGPNTGELFF
D: TRBD2; size: .; J: TRBJ2-5; V: TRBV7-6; DNA: TGTGCCAGCAGCTTCCCGGGACTAGCGGAACAAGAGACCCAGTACTTC; CDR3: CASSFPGLAEQETQYF
D: .; size: once; J: TRBJ2-7; V: TRBV11-2; DNA: TGTGCCAGCAGCGTCTGGAGTGGGGACCTCTCCTACGAGCAGTACTTC; CDR3: CASSVWSGDLSYEQYF
D: TRBD1; size: .; J: TRBJ2-5; V: TRBV10-1; DNA: TGCGCCAGCAGTGGAGGAGGACAGGGTTCGGAGACCCAGTACTTC; CDR3: CASSGGGQGSETQYF
D: .; size: .; J: TRBJ2-1; V: TRBV2; DNA: TGTGCCAGCAGTGAGGCGGCTGAGCAGTTCTTC; CDR3: CASSEAAEQFF
D: .; size: .; J: TRBJ1-2; V: TRBV5-1; DNA: TGCGCCAGCAGCTTAGAAGGACCAGGGTATGGCTACACCTTC; CDR3: CASSLEGPGYGYTF
D: .; size: .; J: TRBJ2-7; V: TRBV15; DNA: TGTGCCACCAGCCCTATACAGTCTGGGCGCGAGCAGTACTTC; CDR3: CATSPIQSGREQYF
D: .; size: .; J: TRBJ2-3; V: TRBV6-1; DNA: TGTGCCAGCAGTGAAGGGTGGGGACTTGGGCCTGGTACGCAGTATTTT; CDR3: CASSEGWGLGPGTQYF
D: TRBD2; size: .; J: TRBJ2-1; V: TRBV4-1; DNA: TGCGCCAGCAGCAAGCAGGGGACTAGCGCGGGAGAAAGATACAATGAGCAGTTCTTC; CDR3: CASSKQGTSAGERYNEQFF
D: .; size: .; J: TRBJ2-7; V: TRBV7-9; DNA: TGTGCCAGCAGCTTAGTCATTCGCGGGGCCGAGCAGTACTTC; CDR3: CASSLVIRGAEQYF
D: .; size: .; J: TRBJ1-5; V: TRBV13; DNA: TGTGCCAGCAGCTTAGGACTTGAACCCCAGCATTTT; CDR3: CASSLGLEPQHF
D: .; size: .; J: TRBJ2-7; V: TRBV10-1; DNA: TGCGCCAGCAGGGGGAAGATGAACGAGCAGTACTTC; CDR3: CASRGKMNEQYF
D: .; size: .; J: TRBJ2-5; V: TRBV7-9; DNA: TGTGCCAGCAGCTTAGTCGGGTCCGGGGAAGGTGAGACCCAGTACTTC; CDR3: CASSLVGSGEGETQYF
D: .; size: .; J: TRBJ2-1; V: TRBV27; DNA: TGTGCCAGCAGTCCCCCGACGGCCCTCTCCTACAATGAGCAGTTCTTC; CDR3: CASSPPTALSYNEQFF
D: .; size: .; J: TRBJ1-2; V: TRBV27; DNA: TGTGCCAGCAGTTTGTTCGCCTTC; CDR3: CASSLFAF
D: .; size: .; J: TRBJ1-1; V: TRBV4-3; DNA: TGCGCCAGCAGCCAAGATCTGGTTGGAGGATCAGACCAAGCTTTCTTT; CDR3: CASSQDLVGGSDQAFF
D: TRBD1; size: .; J: TRBJ2-7; V: TRBV29-1; DNA: TGCAGCGCCCTATACGACAGGGGGTACCCCTACGAGCAGTACTTC; CDR3: CSALYDRGYPYEQYF
D: .; size: .; J: TRBJ2-7; V: TRBV27; DNA: TGTGCCAGCAGTTCGTGGGGGACTGGATCGGAGCAGTACTTC; CDR3: CASSSWGTGSEQYF
D: TRBD2; size: .; J: TRBJ2-1; V: TRBV13; DNA: TGTGCCAGCAACTTAAGAAGGACTAGCCCTTACAATGAGCAGTTCTTC; CDR3: CASNLRRTSPYNEQFF
D: TRBD1; size: .; J: TRBJ2-7; V: TRBV13; DNA: TGTGCCAGCAGCACCAGGGGGATCTACGAGCAGTACTTC; CDR3: CASSTRGIYEQYF
D: .; size: .; J: TRBJ2-1; V: TRBV10-2; DNA: TGCGCCAGCGGAGCACAGGAGCAGTTCTTC; CDR3: CASGAQEQFF
D: .; size: .; J: TRBJ2-5; V: TRBV7-9; DNA: TGTGCCAGCAGCTTGGGGCTAGAGACCCAGTACTTC; CDR3: CASSLGLETQYF
D: TRBD1; size: .; J: TRBJ1-1; V: TRBV27; DNA: TGTGCCAGCAGTACACAGGACAGGGTTTACCCCATGAACACTGAAGCTTTCTTT; CDR3: CASSTQDRVYPMNTEAFF
D: .; size: .; J: TRBJ2-7; V: TRBV7-8; DNA: TGTGCCAGCAGCTTACGAGGGGTCGGCTACGAGCAGTACTTC; CDR3: CASSLRGVGYEQYF
D: TRBD1; size: .; J: TRBJ2-7; V: TRBV13; DNA: TGTGCCAGCAGCTTAGGCCCGGGACAGGGGGCTGCCTACGAGCAGTACTTC; CDR3: CASSLGPGQGAAYEQYF